This T cell receptor beta chain was recorded in a study of OX40 agonist ivuxolimab in advanced cancers. Study background: Those enrolled were approximately 78% male, with a mean age of about 60 years and ages from about 20 to 85. Study-wide points: On average, a greater number of expanded clones characterised CD8+ T cells relative to CD4+. The study observed clonal expansion of CD4+ and CD8+ blood T cells by week 6 at 0.1 to 3.0 mg/kg. Low normalized clonal expansion also occurred in some nonresponding patients.

TCRdb keeps only in-frame clones here, not all; method: immunoSEQ multiplex PCR. Of 72,000 or so clones in the sample, 80% are singletons; the top ten hold approximately 1.2%. Worth noting for this clone: What it binds is unknown.

The starting material was CD4+ or CD8+ T cells sorted from blood, obtained in a trial of the OX40 agonist ivuxolimab. The sequence was obtained from an adult with an advanced solid tumor such as melanoma, head and neck, liver or kidney cancer.

CDR3 amino acids: CASSLWVDSTEAFF. Written as DNA, the CDR3 is TGTGCCAGCAGCTTGTGGGTAGACTCCACTGAAGCTTTCTTT. V and J are TRBV5-4 and TRBJ1-1; D uncertain. Germline-derived CDR1 and CDR2 are SGHNT and YYREEE (reference sequence). The CDR3 contains 14 residues. Between the trimmed V and J ends, which lost 1 base and 4 bases, there was a span of 11 bases.